This T cell receptor beta chain was recovered during a study of technical replicates of blood from several donors (dated by TCRdb to 2016 to 2017). Library prep was done by the immunoSEQ multiplex PCR assay. Not all clones reach the TCRdb copy of this immuneACCESS table, which keeps in-frame sequences only. Checked studies attribute under half of the gap to unresolved V genes and leave the rest unexplained. This sample is represented by approximately 87,000 clones; approximately 92% of them were singletons. The top ten hold under 0.5% of the sample. With respect to this clone: There is no known antigen for this receptor. The sample holds no much larger clone one base away, and base qualities are not on file.

Measured from the cysteine to the phenylalanine, the CDR3 is 11 residues long. Only the CDR3 region is kept as DNA, spanning 33 bases read in frame from base 1. V is clipped by 10 bases and J by 1 base, and the sequence between their germline boundaries is 7 bases long. The germline V gene gives CDR1 as MNHNS and CDR2 as SASEGT. The receptor comes from a human donor in good health. Some clones in this sample may be carry-over from other donors' samples. Sequencing was performed on T cells isolated from PBMCs. The chain was built from TRBV6-1 and TRBJ1-1, with an unclear D gene assignment. The sequence in DNA is TGTGCCACCCAGCGGAACACTGAAGCTTTCTTT. Its protein reads: CATQRNTEAFF.